These T cell receptor beta chains were read from a single sample in a study of blood T cell repertoires in COVID-19. Some clones are missing from TCRdb's copy, which holds only in-frame ones; the method was immunoSEQ multiplex PCR. The sample includes approximately 100,000 clones, 70% to 90% of them seen just once. Sample: peripheral blood. Every receptor here comes from a woman aged 25 to 39 with acute or convalescent COVID-19. CDR3s include the opening cysteine and the closing phenylalanine or tryptophan. The D gene is left open where the match is weak. Only part of the rows carry a size: once, few, many, or a class if the clone is expanded.

>.|.|TRBJ1-1|TRBV5-1
TGCGCCAGCAGCTTGGCGACAGGCATGAACACTGAAGCTTTCTTT
CASSLATGMNTEAFF
>.|.|TRBJ2-7|TRBV7-9
TGTGCCAGCAGCTTAGCGGTAACTAGCTCCGAGCAGTACTTC
CASSLAVTSSEQYF
>.|.|TRBJ1-5|TRBV15
TGTGCCACCAGCAGGGAGGCCGATCAGCCCCAGCATTTT
CATSREADQPQHF
>TRBD1|.|TRBJ2-7|TRBV2
TGTGCCAGCAGTGCGGACAGGGATGAGCAGTACTTC
CASSADRDEQYF
>.|.|TRBJ2-1|TRBV7-9
TGTGCCAGCACCGACTGGGGCAGCAACAATGAGCAGTTCTTC
CASTDWGSNNEQFF
>.|.|TRBJ2-7|TRBV7-9
TGTGCCAGCAGCCCAGGTATCCAGGACTACGAGCAGTACTTC
CASSPGIQDYEQYF
>TRBD1|once|TRBJ2-7|TRBV27
TGTGCCAGCAGTCCCGGGACAGGGAACGAGCAGTACTTC
CASSPGTGNEQYF
>.|.|TRBJ1-1|TRBV9
TGTGCCAGCAGCGGAAGGGACACCACTTACATGAACACTGAAGCTTTCTTT
CASSGRDTTYMNTEAFF
>.|.|TRBJ2-7|TRBV6-5
TGTGCCAGCAGTTACCGAGTGGAGGAGCAAAGGGACTTC
CASSYRVEEQRDF
>.|few|TRBJ1-6|TRBV5-1
TGCGCCAGCAGCTTGGGGAGCTCCTATAATTCACCCCTCCACTTT
CASSLGSSYNSPLHF
>TRBD1|.|TRBJ1-3|TRBV6-5
TGTGCCAGCAGGGGGACAGGGGTCTCTGGAAACACCATATATTTT
CASRGTGVSGNTIYF
>.|.|TRBJ2-7|TRBV4-1
TGCGCCAGCAGCCCCCAAGAGGCCTACTACGAGCAGTACTTC
CASSPQEAYYEQYF
>.|once|TRBJ2-3|TRBV20-1
TGCAGTGCTAGTCCGATGCGGGGATCGGCCACAGATACGCAGTATTTT
CSASPMRGSATDTQYF
>TRBD2|once|TRBJ2-1|TRBV5-5
TGTGCCAGCAGCTCCACCCCCCGGGGAGGGCGAAACAATGAGCAGTTCTTC
CASSSTPRGGRNNEQFF
>TRBD1|.|TRBJ1-4|TRBV5-4
TGTGCCAGCAGACCGGGACAGGGGGCAGGTGAAAAACTGTTTTTT
CASRPGQGAGEKLFF
>TRBD1|.|TRBJ1-2|TRBV5-1
TGCGCCAGCAGCTTTCAGGGGGCGATTGGCTACACCTTC
CASSFQGAIGYTF
>.|once|TRBJ1-1|TRBV6-5
TGTGCCAGCAGTTACGGGACTTACACTGAAGCTTTCTTT
CASSYGTYTEAFF
>TRBD1|few|TRBJ2-1|TRBV11-2
TGTGCCAGCAGCCCCATAGGGGGCCCGACCTACAATGAGCAGTTCTTC
CASSPIGGPTYNEQFF
>TRBD1|once|TRBJ1-6|TRBV5-1
TGCGCCAGCAGCTCGGGACAGGGGGGGAGTTCACCCCTCCACTTT
CASSSGQGGSSPLHF
>.|once|TRBJ2-7|TRBV1
TGCACCAGCAGCCACTACAAGGAGGGACAGGGGTCGTCCGTCTATGAGCAGTACTTC
CTSSHYKEGQGSSVYEQYF
>.|.|TRBJ1-2|TRBV24-1
TGTGCCACCAGTTCCGGGACAAAAGGCTACACCTTC
CATSSGTKGYTF
>TRBD1|.|TRBJ1-6|TRBV29-1
TGCAGCGTGAGACAGGGCCAAGATTCACCCCTCCACTTT
CSVRQGQDSPLHF
>.|.|TRBJ2-7|TRBV2
TGTGCCAGCAGTCAGACAGGCGTGAGCTCCTACGAGCAGTACTTC
CASSQTGVSSYEQYF
>.|.|TRBJ2-2|TRBV5-8
TGTGCCAGCAGCACTGACAGTAACTCGGCGACCGGGGAGCTGTTTTTT
CASSTDSNSATGELFF
>TRBD1|once|TRBJ1-1|TRBV9
TGTGCCAGCAGCGTAGAGGGACAGGGGAACACTGAAGCTTTCTTT
CASSVEGQGNTEAFF
>TRBD1|.|TRBJ2-1|TRBV2
TGTGCCAGCAGCCGGGACAGGAAAAATGAGCAGTTCTTC
CASSRDRKNEQFF